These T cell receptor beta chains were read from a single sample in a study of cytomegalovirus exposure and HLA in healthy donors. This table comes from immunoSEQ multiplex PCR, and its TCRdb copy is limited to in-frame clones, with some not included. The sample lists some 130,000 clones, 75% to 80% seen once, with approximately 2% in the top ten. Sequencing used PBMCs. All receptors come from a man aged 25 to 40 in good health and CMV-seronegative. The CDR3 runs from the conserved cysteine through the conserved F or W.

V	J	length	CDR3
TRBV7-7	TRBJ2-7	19	CASSSSYPQKREASYEQYF
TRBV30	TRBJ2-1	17	CAWETGTGKSSYNEQFF
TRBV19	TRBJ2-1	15	CASTRLAGGSYEQFF
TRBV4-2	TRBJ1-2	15	CAGSLRSGRTDGYTF
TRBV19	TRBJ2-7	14	CANTRAKGSYEQYF
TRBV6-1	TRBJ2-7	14	CASSGTSGTGEQYF
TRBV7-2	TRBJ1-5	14	CASSLARGSQPQHF
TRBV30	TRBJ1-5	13	CAWSVQGDEPQHF
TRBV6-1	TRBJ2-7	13	CASSTDRGREQYF
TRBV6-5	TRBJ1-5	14	CASSQGRSNQPQHF
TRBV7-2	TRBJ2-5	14	CASSQGQTKETQYF
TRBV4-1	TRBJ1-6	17	CASSQRRGGAASEPLHF
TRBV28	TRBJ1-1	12	CASSSKNTEAFF
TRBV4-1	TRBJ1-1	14	CASSPQGMNTEAFF
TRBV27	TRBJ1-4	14	CASSLLGVNEKLFF
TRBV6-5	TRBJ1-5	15	CASSYDRTGMQPQHF
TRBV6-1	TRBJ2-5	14	CASSEVRLGETQYF
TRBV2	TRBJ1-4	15	CASSENRGRREKLFF
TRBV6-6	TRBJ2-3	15	CASSYPPGIADTQYF
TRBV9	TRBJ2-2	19	CASSVAGTSGDWDTGELFF
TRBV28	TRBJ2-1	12	CASSRDSNEQFF
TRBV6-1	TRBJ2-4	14	CASSVTGTKNIQYF